The rows below give T cell receptor beta chains drawn from one sample of a study of shared clonotypes between healthy human individuals. Assay: immunoSEQ multiplex PCR; the TCRdb copy retains only in-frame clones and omits some. The repertoire holds approximately 2.5 million clones, roughly nine tenths seen once, with roughly 0.14% in the top ten. The sequencing sample was made of naive CD4+ T cells sorted from blood. Every receptor here comes from a man aged 18 to 29 in good health. Each CDR3 is given with its conserved first and last residue. D genes are given only for firm matches. Clone size is shown for a subset of rows, as once, few, many or a class of expanded clone.

size	J	length	V	D	CDR3	DNA
few	TRBJ1-5	15	TRBV19	TRBD1	CASSEGAQGNQPQHF	TGTGCCAGTAGTGAGGGGGCGCAGGGCAATCAGCCCCAGCATTTT
-	TRBJ1-2	14	TRBV5-1	TRBD1	CASSLEGAGYGYTF	TGCGCCAGCAGCTTGGAGGGGGCCGGCTATGGCTACACCTTC
-	TRBJ2-5	13	TRBV4-1	-	CASSPQLQETQYF	TGCGCCAGCAGCCCACAGCTCCAAGAGACCCAGTACTTC
-	TRBJ1-4	15	TRBV28	TRBD1	CASRTPTGTNEKLFF	TGTGCCAGCCGGACACCGACAGGGACTAATGAAAAACTGTTTTTT
-	TRBJ2-1	15	TRBV5-1	TRBD1	CASSIRQGQDNEQFF	TGCGCCAGCAGCATACGACAGGGCCAGGATAATGAGCAGTTCTTC
-	TRBJ2-7	13	TRBV27	TRBD1	CASSRTGDYEQYF	TGTGCCAGCAGCCGGACAGGGGACTACGAGCAGTACTTC
once	TRBJ2-7	13	TRBV6-5	TRBD1	CASRPGDRGQEYF	TGTGCCAGCAGACCAGGGGACAGGGGCCAAGAGTACTTC
-	TRBJ1-1	13	TRBV5-1	-	CASSLARNTEAFF	TGCGCCAGCAGCTTGGCTAGGAACACTGAAGCTTTCTTT
-	TRBJ2-3	17	TRBV2	TRBD1	CASRPSGTPRGPDTQYF	TGTGCCAGCAGACCTTCCGGGACCCCCAGGGGGCCAGATACGCAGTATTTT
-	TRBJ2-3	14	TRBV7-2	TRBD2	CASSLAGGTDTQYF	TGTGCCAGCAGCCTAGCGGGGGGCACAGATACGCAGTATTTT
-	TRBJ2-2	13	TRBV27	-	CASTASSHGELFF	TGTGCCAGCACGGCTAGTAGTCACGGGGAGCTGTTTTTT
-	TRBJ2-1	17	TRBV5-4	-	CASSLLGRGDSRDEQFF	TGTGCCAGCAGCTTGTTGGGGCGGGGAGATTCTAGGGATGAGCAGTTCTTC
-	TRBJ1-6	15	TRBV5-4	TRBD1	CASSLGDRVNSPLHF	TGTGCCAGCAGCTTGGGGGACAGGGTGAATTCACCCCTCCACTTT
-	TRBJ1-4	15	TRBV10-3	-	CAISESNGKNGKLFF	TGTGCCATCAGTGAGTCGAACGGGAAGAACGGAAAACTGTTTTTT
-	TRBJ2-3	13	TRBV18	-	CASSPPGTDTQYF	TGTGCCAGCTCACCACCAGGAACAGATACGCAGTATTTT
-	TRBJ2-7	14	TRBV9	-	CASSVGQFSYEQYF	TGTGCCAGCAGCGTAGGCCAGTTCTCCTACGAGCAGTACTTC